The next 27 T cell receptor beta chains were all read from a single sample in a study of cytomegalovirus exposure and HLA in healthy donors. With 60 Vbeta and 13 Jbeta primers, the PCR was carried out. Assay used: immunoSEQ multiplex PCR; TCRdb lists only in-frame clones, some missing. The table lists about 160,000 clones, roughly 80% of them singletons. The sequenced sample consisted of PBMCs. All receptors derive from a male donor in good health and CMV-seropositive.

The chain is built from TRBV30 and TRBJ2-7; TRBD1 is a possible D gene (6 bases). This CDR3 has 13 residues. The V gene lost 5 bases and the J gene lost 6 bases, with 17 bases spanning the gap. Germline CDR1 and CDR2: GTSNPN and SVGIG (reference sequence). The DNA of the CDR3 is TGTGCCTGGGGGATACGGGACAAAAGCGAGCAGTACTTC. This gives the protein CAWGIRDKSEQYF.

This clone was observed a single time. The chain joins TRBV9 to TRBJ2-5; 9 nucleotides line up with TRBD2. CDR1 and CDR2 from the germline V gene are SGDLS and YYNGEE. This CDR3 is 13 amino acids long. Trimming removed 2 bases from V and 11 bases from J; junction bases left unmatched: 7. The CDR3 DNA reads as TGTGCCAGCAGCGTTGGCGGGAGGGGGGAGCAGTACTTC. Protein: CASSVGGRGEQYF.

This chain joins TRBV18 and TRBJ1-4; no firm D call. The V end was cut by 0 bases, the J end by 5 bases, with 22 bases between. Germline values: CDR1 KGHSH, CDR2 LQKENI. The CDR3 runs to 19 residues. The CDR3 loop reads CASSPPNPGLRLGNEKLFF. Written as DNA, the CDR3 is TGTGCCAGCTCACCACCAAATCCCGGACTACGCCTCGGGAATGAAAAACTGTTTTTT.

The rearrangement links TRBV5-5 to TRBJ1-1; no firm D call. Germline assignment: CDR1 SGHKS and CDR2 YYEKEE (reference sequence). Trimming took 5 bases from V and 2 from J, leaving 19 bases between them. This CDR3 has 16 amino acids. CDR3 sequence: CASRPLGRLSNTEAFF. Here the CDR3 DNA reads TGTGCCAGCAGACCCCTAGGACGACTATCCAACACTGAAGCTTTCTTT.

V usage is TRBV30 and J usage is TRBJ2-3; 13 positions match TRBD2. The CDR3 has 15 residues. V shed 4 bases, J shed 6 bases, and the junction held 7 bases outside the gene matches. Germline lookup yields CDR1 GTSNPN and CDR2 SVGIG (reference sequence). Written as DNA, the CDR3 is TGTGCCTGGACACGGACTAGCGGGAGATCCGATACGCAGTATTTT. Protein sequence: CAWTRTSGRSDTQYF.

The chain carries TRBV4-1 and TRBJ1-4, with D uncertain. The CDR3 totals 15 residues. V shed 0 bases and J shed 6 bases, with 11 bases lying between them. Germline V lookup: CDR1 MGHRA, CDR2 YSYEKL. Written as DNA, the CDR3 is TGCGCCAGCAGCCAAGATTATCTGTATCATGAAAAACTGTTTTTT. Its translation is CASSQDYLYHEKLFF.

This clone was detected once. The chain combines TRBV5-1 with TRBJ1-4; TRBD1 agrees at 10 bases. The CDR3 runs to 15 residues. Germline V gene sequence: CDR1 SGHRS, CDR2 YFSETQ. The trim removed 3 bases at V and 6 bases at J, leaving 5 bases unmatched. The CDR3 protein is CASSSRQGADEKLFF. Written as DNA, the CDR3 is TGCGCCAGCAGCTCCAGACAGGGGGCCGATGAAAAACTGTTTTTT.

The chain couples TRBV4-1 to TRBJ2-7; D is ambiguous. There are 13 residues in the CDR3. V gave up 1 base and J gave up 4 bases, with 8 bases separating them. The germline CDR1 and CDR2 sequences are MGHRA and YSYEKL. In nucleotides, the CDR3 is TGCGCCAGCAGCCAAGTTTCGCAGTACGAGCAGTACTTC. Amino acids: CASSQVSQYEQYF.

A few counts support this clone. The chain joins TRBV6-1 to TRBJ1-4, with D unclear. From germline, CDR1 is MNHNS and CDR2 SASEGT. Trimming took off 3 bases at V and 0 bases at J, with 8 bases between the two ends. CDR3 length: 15 residues. CDR3 sequence: CASSETEATNEKLFF. CDR3 nucleotides: TGTGCCAGCAGTGAGACGGAGGCAACTAATGAAAAACTGTTTTTT.

CDR3 bases: TGTGCCAGCAGTCAACACCAGAACACTGAAGCTTTCTTT. Its translation is CASSQHQNTEAFF. V usage is TRBV2 and J usage is TRBJ1-1; D is undetermined. Trimming removed 5 bases at V and 1 base at J, with 8 bases between. The CDR3 is 13 residues long. Germline V lookup: CDR1 SNHLY, CDR2 FYNNEI.

This sequence joins TRBV18 and TRBJ1-2; 11 positions agree with TRBD1. The CDR3 is 15 residues long. The V gene end was trimmed by 3 bases and the J gene end by 7 bases; junction bases not matched to a gene: 7. CDR1 is KGHSH and CDR2 is LQKENI in the germline V gene. The CDR3 DNA reads TGTGCCAGCTCACCCAGGACAGGGGGCGCGGCTGGCTACACCTTC. This encodes CASSPRTGGAAGYTF.

This clone was recorded once. V and J are TRBV11-2 and TRBJ1-5, with D possibly being TRBD1 (5 bases). The V gene lost 2 bases and the J gene lost 0 bases, with 11 bases spanning the gap. Germline CDR1 reads SGHAT; CDR2 reads FQNNGV. This CDR3 spans 16 amino acids. CDR3 sequence (DNA): TGTGCCAGCAGCTTAACCGACAGATATAGCAATCAGCCCCAGCATTTT. It is translated as CASSLTDRYSNQPQHF.

This clone showed up just once. This chain links TRBV27 with TRBJ1-1; D is uncertain. V was pared by 2 bases and J by 3 bases, with 10 bases between. In germline, CDR1 is MNHEY, CDR2 SMNVEV (reference sequence). The CDR3 extends over 14 amino acids. The CDR3 region is CASSLVEGYTEAFF. The CDR3 nucleotides are TGTGCCAGCAGTTTAGTGGAGGGCTACACTGAAGCTTTCTTT.

Points on this clone: The same CDR3 also results from other DNA sequences found in this sample. The chain couples TRBV15 to TRBJ2-7; 10 bases are shared with TRBD2. Germline CDR1 reads LNHNV; CDR2 reads YYDKDF (reference sequence). There are 16 residues in the CDR3. Losses at the gene ends were 2 bases for V and 7 bases for J; bases not matched to a gene: 11. The CDR3 DNA reads TGTGCCACCAGCAGAACCGGACTAGCGGAAATATATGAGCAGTACTTC. Amino acids: CATSRTGLAEIYEQYF.

The chain recombines TRBV6-5 with TRBJ2-3; 7 bases are shared with TRBD2. V lost 7 bases and J lost 2; bases outside the gene matches: 6. Germline CDR1 reads MNHEY; CDR2 reads SVGAGI. The CDR3 has 14 amino acids. The CDR3: CASTPGGITDTQYF. In DNA, the CDR3 is TGTGCCAGCACCCCCGGGGGGATCACAGATACGCAGTATTTT.

The rearrangement links TRBV7-9 to TRBJ2-7; no clear D gene. V was clipped by 1 base and J by 2 bases, with 12 bases between them. Germline CDR1 and CDR2: SEHNR and FQNEAQ (reference sequence). This CDR3 has 15 residues. The DNA of the CDR3 is TGTGCCAGCAGCTTAGGAGCACTAAGGACCTACGAGCAGTACTTC. Residues: CASSLGALRTYEQYF.

The CDR3 sequence is CASSAGHYLSTDTQYF. DNA for the CDR3: TGTGCCAGCAGCGCCGGACACTACCTGAGCACAGATACGCAGTATTTT. The rearrangement joins TRBV9 to TRBJ2-3; tentatively, D is TRBD1 (5 bases). This CDR3 has 16 amino acids. V was trimmed by 3 bases and J by 0 bases, leaving 14 bases between them. Germline V gene data show CDR1 as SGDLS and CDR2 as YYNGEE. Based on the CDR3 plus reference TRBV9 and TRBJ2-3, the full variable domain is DSGVTQTPKHLITATGQRVTLRCSPRSGDLSVYWYQQSLDQGLQFLIQYYNGEERAKGNILERFSAQQFPDLHSELNLSSLELGDSALYFCASSAGHYLSTDTQYFGPGTRLTVL.

The CDR3 loop reads CASRGGLAGVVTDTQYF. Written as DNA, the CDR3 is TGTGCCAGCAGGGGGGGACTAGCGGGAGTAGTAACAGATACGCAGTATTTT. This rearrangement joins TRBV2 to TRBJ2-3; 14 nucleotides line up with TRBD2. This CDR3 is 17 amino acids long. The germline V gene has CDR1 SNHLY and CDR2 FYNNEI. V lost 6 bases and J lost 3; bases outside the gene matches: 8.

V usage is TRBV7-9 and J usage is TRBJ2-5; D call uncertain. The CDR3 spans 13 residues. Germline V gives CDR1 SEHNR, CDR2 FQNEAQ (reference sequence). V was pared by 0 bases and J by 11 bases, with 13 bases between. The CDR3, as DNA: TGTGCCAGCAGCTTAGCCCCGATTATGAGGCAGTACTTC. The encoded protein is CASSLAPIMRQYF.

The gene calls are TRBV7-2 and TRBJ2-1; unclear D gene. The ends were cut back, 6 bases at V and 9 bases at J, with 21 bases in the middle. This CDR3 region has 15 residues. CDR1 and CDR2 from the germline V gene are SGHTA and FQGNSA. This CDR3 is CASRPHSSAVVEQFF. In DNA, the CDR3 is TGTGCCAGCAGGCCTCACTCCAGCGCAGTAGTTGAGCAGTTCTTC.

The V call is TRBV13, the J call TRBJ2-3; 13 bases match TRBD2. V lost 10 bases and J lost 5; bases outside the gene matches: 3. Germline V gene sequence: CDR1 PRHDT, CDR2 FYEKMQ (reference sequence). This CDR3 is built from 13 residues. CDR3 sequence (DNA): TGTGCCAACCGACTAGCGGGAGGAGATACGCAGTATTTT. It specifies CANRLAGGDTQYF.

The chain recombines TRBV1 with TRBJ2-1; the tabulated D call, TRBD1, remains unverified against the DNA. TRBV1 is a listed pseudogene. The CDR3 has 8 residues. CDR3 residues: CTRGEQFF. The CDR3 DNA reads as TGCACCAGGGGCGAGCAGTTCTTC.

The genes are TRBV4-3 and TRBJ2-7; 11 positions agree with TRBD1. The CDR3 sequence is 15 residues long. CDR1 LGHNA and CDR2 YSLEER come from the germline V gene. V shed 4 bases and J 1 base; nucleotides not matched to a gene: 3. CDR3 sequence reads: CASSRGTGGSYEQYF. For the CDR3, the DNA is TGCGCCAGCAGCCGGGGGACAGGGGGGTCCTACGAGCAGTACTTC.

This clone showed up just a few times. The chain employs TRBV18 and TRBJ2-1, with D possibly TRBD2 on 6 matching bases. Trimming stripped 0 bases from V and 0 bases from J, with 6 bases between. The V gene's germline CDR1 is KGHSH and CDR2 LQKENI. The CDR3 runs to 15 residues. The CDR3 is CASSPPGSSYNEQFF. The CDR3 DNA sequence: TGTGCCAGCTCACCACCCGGGAGCTCCTACAATGAGCAGTTCTTC.

The chain employs TRBV5-1 and TRBJ2-1; 8 bases match TRBD2. Per the germline V gene, CDR1 is SGHRS and CDR2 is YFSETQ. V was clipped by 5 bases and J by 3 bases; unmatched bases: 7. The CDR3 is made up of 15 amino acids. The CDR3 nucleotides are TGCGCCAGCAGAGGAGCGGGGGTGGGCTACAATGAGCAGTTCTTC. Residues: CASRGAGVGYNEQFF.

The chain combines TRBV5-4 with TRBJ2-5, with D unresolved. V gave up 2 bases and J gave up 2 bases, with 7 bases separating them. The CDR3 runs to 13 residues. The germline gives CDR1 SGHNT, CDR2 YYREEE (reference sequence). The DNA for the CDR3 is TGTGCCAGCAGCTTTTCCGGGCAAGAGACCCAGTACTTC. Translating gives CASSFSGQETQYF.

The J gene is TRBJ2-1, the V gene TRBV5-1; TRBD1 aligns across 7 bases. V was pared by 2 bases and J by 1 base, with 3 bases of the junction left unmatched. Germline lookup yields CDR1 SGHRS and CDR2 YFSETQ. This CDR3 has 15 residues. This CDR3 reads CASSFTGDSYNEQFF. In DNA, the CDR3 is TGCGCCAGCAGCTTTACAGGGGATTCCTACAATGAGCAGTTCTTC.